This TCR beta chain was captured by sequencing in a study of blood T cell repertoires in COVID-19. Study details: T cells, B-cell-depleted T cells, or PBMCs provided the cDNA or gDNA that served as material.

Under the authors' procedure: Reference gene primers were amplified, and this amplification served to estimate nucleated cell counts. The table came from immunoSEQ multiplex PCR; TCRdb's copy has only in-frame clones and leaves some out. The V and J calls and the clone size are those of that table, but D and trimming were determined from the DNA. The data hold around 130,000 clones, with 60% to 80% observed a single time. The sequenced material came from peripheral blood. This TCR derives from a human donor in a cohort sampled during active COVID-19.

CDR3 sequence (DNA): TGTGCCAGCAGTGAATGGGGGGAGAGCAATCAGCCCCAGCATTTT. Protein product: CASSEWGESNQPQHF. The chain is built from TRBV6-1 and TRBJ1-5, with TRBD1 as a possible D gene (5 bases). CDR3 size: 15 residues. V lost 2 bases and J 1 base, leaving 9 bases between the germline ends. Germline-derived CDR1 and CDR2 are MNHNS and SASEGT.